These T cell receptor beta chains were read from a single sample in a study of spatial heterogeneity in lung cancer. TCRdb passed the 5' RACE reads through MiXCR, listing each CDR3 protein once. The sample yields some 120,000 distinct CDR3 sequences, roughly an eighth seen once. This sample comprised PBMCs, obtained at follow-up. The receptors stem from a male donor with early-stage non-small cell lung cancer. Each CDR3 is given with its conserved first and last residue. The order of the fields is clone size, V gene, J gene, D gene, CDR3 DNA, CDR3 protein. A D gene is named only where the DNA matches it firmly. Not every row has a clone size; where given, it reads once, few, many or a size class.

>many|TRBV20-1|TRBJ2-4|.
TGCAGTGCTTTAAACAGGGCTGGGGCCAAAAACATTCAGTACTTC
CSALNRAGAKNIQYF
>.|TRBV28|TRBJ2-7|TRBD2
TGTGCCAGCAGTTCGGGACTAGCGGGGGGGCCGGGTGAGCAGTACTTC
CASSSGLAGGPGEQYF
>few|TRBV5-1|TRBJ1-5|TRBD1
TGCGCCAGCAGCAAGGACAGGCCGGATCAGCCCCAGCATTTT
CASSKDRPDQPQHF
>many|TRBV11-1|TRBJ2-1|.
TGTGCCAGCAGCTTAATGGCAACAGGGAGTAATGAGCAGTTCTTC
CASSLMATGSNEQFF
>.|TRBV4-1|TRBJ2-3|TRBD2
TGCGCCAGCAGCCAAGACGGGGAGCGGGGGGGCACAGATACACAGTATTTT
CASSQDGERGGTDTQYF
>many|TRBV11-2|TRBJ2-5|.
TGTGCCAGCAGTCGGACGGACTGGTACCAAGAGACCCAGTACTTC
CASSRTDWYQETQYF
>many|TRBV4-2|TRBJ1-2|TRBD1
TGTGCCAGCAGCCCCGGACAGGGGGCGTTCGACTATGGCTACACCTTC
CASSPGQGAFDYGYTF
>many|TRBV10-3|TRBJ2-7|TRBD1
TGTGCCATCAGTCAGGGACAGTTAAGCTCCTACGAGCAGTACTTC
CAISQGQLSSYEQYF
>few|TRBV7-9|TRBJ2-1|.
TGTGCCAGCAGCTCCCGACAGAACAATGAGCAGTTCTTC
CASSSRQNNEQFF
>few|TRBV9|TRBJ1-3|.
TGTGCCAGCAGCCCCAACAACGGAGGCGGCAACACCATATATTTT
CASSPNNGGGNTIYF
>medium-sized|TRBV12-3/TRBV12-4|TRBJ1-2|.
TGTGCCAGCAGTCCTATGGCCCTGAACTATGGCTACACCTTC
CASSPMALNYGYTF
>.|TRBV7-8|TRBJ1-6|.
TGTGCCAGCAGCTGGGGACTTGTGGGAACTACTTCACCCCTCCACTTT
CASSWGLVGTTSPLHF
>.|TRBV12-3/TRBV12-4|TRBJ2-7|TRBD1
TGTGCCAGCAGCTACGGACAGGGGCGGCCCTCCAGCTCCTACGAGCAGTACTTC
CASSYGQGRPSSSYEQYF